This T cell receptor (beta chain) appears in the sequencing data of a study of blood T cells in healthy people across ages. Combining a sample-barcoded 5' primer with a J-beta primer mix, a second PCR ran for about 7 to 12 cycles. All samples gave at least 3 million CDR3-containing paired-end reads. One entry per CDR3 protein, called by TCRdb with MiXCR from the 5' RACE reads. The sample has around 1,000,000 distinct CDR3 sequences, approximately 38% seen once. The sequenced sample consisted of blood. This sequence originates from a young man in good health.

CDR3 nucleotide sequence: TGTGCCAGCAGTCCCCCTCCGTTCTACAATGAGCAGTTCTTC. This translates into CASSPPPFYNEQFF. The J gene is TRBJ2-1, the V gene TRBV27; D call uncertain. Trimming cost V 5 bases and J 3 bases, with 11 bases left between them. The CDR3 has 14 amino acids. Per germline, CDR1 MNHEY and CDR2 SMNVEV (reference sequence).